This T cell receptor beta chain derives from a study of glioma-infiltrating T cells. Study observations and caveats: CDR3 overlap between tissue and blood was very small.

Amplification of TCR alpha and beta CDR3 regions from RNA used iRepertoire nested multiplex PCR. One entry per CDR3 protein, called by TCRdb with MiXCR from the multiplex PCR reads. The sample carries about 130,000 distinct CDR3 sequences, roughly 25% recorded once. In its sample, this clonotype was seen many times. Its antigen remains unknown. The CDR3 has 15 amino acids. V shed 0 bases and J 0 bases; nucleotides not matched to a gene: 2. Per the germline V gene, CDR1 is DFQATT and CDR2 is SNEGSKA (reference sequence). This receptor was taken from a human donor with low-grade glioma or glioblastoma, undergoing nonglioma brain surgery, or in good health (not recorded which). Sequences were obtained from glioma tissue, nonneoplastic brain tissue, or PBMCs (not recorded which). This chain joins TRBV20-1 and TRBJ2-4, with 7 bases lining up with TRBD2. The CDR3 coding sequence is TGCAGTGCTAGAGATGCGGGGGTAGCCAAAAACATTCAGTACTTC. It is translated as CSARDAGVAKNIQYF.